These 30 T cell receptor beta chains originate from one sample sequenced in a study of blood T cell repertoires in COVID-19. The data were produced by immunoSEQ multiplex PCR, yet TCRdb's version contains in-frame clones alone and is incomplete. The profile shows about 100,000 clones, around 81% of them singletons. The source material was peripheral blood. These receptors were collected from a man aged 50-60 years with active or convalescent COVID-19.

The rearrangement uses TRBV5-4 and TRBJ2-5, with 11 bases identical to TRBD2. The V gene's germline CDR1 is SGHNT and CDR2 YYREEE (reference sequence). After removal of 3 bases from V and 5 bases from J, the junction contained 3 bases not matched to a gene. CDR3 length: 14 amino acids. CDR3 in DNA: TGTGCCAGCAGCTCTAGCGGGGGGAGGGAGACCCAGTACTTC. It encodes CASSSSGGRETQYF. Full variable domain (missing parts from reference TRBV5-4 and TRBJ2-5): ETGVTQSPTHLIKTRGQQVTLRCSSQSGHNTVSWYQQALGQGPQFIFQYYREEENGRGNFPPRFSGLQFPNYSSELNVNALELDDSALYLCASSSSGGRETQYFGPGTRLLVL.

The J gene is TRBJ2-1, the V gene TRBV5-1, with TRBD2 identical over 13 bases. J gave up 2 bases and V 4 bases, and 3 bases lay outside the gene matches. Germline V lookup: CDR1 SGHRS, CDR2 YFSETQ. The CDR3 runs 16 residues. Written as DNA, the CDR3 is TGCGCCAGCAGCGCAGGACTAGCGGGGGCCTACAATGAGCAGTTCTTC. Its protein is CASSAGLAGAYNEQFF.

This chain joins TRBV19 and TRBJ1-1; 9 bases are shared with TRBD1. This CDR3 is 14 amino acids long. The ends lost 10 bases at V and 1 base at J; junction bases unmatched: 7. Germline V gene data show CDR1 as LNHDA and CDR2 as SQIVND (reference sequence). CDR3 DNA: TGTGCCACCAGGACAGGGGAGGCGAACACTGAAGCTTTCTTT. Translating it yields CATRTGEANTEAFF.

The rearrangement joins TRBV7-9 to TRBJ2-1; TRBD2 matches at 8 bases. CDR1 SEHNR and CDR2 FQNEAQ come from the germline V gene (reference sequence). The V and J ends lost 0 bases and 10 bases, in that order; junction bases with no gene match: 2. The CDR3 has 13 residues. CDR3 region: CASSLAGGREQFF. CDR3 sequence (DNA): TGTGCCAGCAGCTTAGCGGGCGGGAGGGAGCAGTTCTTC.

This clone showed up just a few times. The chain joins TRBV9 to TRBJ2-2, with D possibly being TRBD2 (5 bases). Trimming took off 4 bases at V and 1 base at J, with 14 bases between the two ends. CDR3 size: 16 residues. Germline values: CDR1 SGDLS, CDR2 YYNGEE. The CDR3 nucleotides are TGTGCCAGCAGCCCCCGGGAAGCGGTGAACACCGGGGAGCTGTTTTTT. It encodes CASSPREAVNTGELFF.

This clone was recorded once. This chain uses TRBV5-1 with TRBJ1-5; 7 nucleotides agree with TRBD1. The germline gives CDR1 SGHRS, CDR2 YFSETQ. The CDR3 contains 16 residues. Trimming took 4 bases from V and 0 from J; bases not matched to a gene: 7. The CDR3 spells CASSRGDSNSNQPQHF. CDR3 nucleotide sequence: TGCGCCAGCAGCCGCGGGGACAGTAATAGCAATCAGCCCCAGCATTTT.

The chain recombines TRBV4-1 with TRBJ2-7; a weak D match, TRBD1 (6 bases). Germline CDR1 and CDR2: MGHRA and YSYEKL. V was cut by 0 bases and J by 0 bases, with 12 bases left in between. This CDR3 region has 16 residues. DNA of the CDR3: TGCGCCAGCAGCCAAGAAAGACGGACAGACTCCTACGAGCAGTACTTC. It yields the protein CASSQERRTDSYEQYF.

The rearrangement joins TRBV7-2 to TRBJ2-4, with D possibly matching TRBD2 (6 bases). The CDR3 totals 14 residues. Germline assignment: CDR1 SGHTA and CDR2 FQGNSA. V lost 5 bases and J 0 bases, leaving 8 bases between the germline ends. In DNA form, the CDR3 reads TGTGCCAGCAGCCCGGGACTAGCCAAAAACATTCAGTACTTC. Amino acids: CASSPGLAKNIQYF. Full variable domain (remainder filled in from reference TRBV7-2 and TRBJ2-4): GAGVSQSPSNKVTEKGKDVELRCDPISGHTALYWYRQSLGQGLEFLIYFQGNSAPDKSGLPSDRFSAERTGGSVSTLTIQRTQQEDSAVYLCASSPGLAKNIQYFGAGTRLSVL.

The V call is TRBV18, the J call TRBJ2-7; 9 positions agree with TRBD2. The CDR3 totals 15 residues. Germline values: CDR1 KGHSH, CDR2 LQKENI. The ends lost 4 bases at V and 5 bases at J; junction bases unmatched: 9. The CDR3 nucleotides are TGTGCCAGCTCACTTCCTAGCGGGACGAGCGACGAGCAGTACTTC. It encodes CASSLPSGTSDEQYF.

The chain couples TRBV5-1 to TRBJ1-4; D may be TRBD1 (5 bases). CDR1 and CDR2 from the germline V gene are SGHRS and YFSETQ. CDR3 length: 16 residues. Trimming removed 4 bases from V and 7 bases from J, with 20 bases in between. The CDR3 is CASSRLGAGWGEKLFF. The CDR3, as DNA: TGCGCCAGCAGCCGACTAGGGGCAGGGTGGGGTGAAAAACTGTTTTTT. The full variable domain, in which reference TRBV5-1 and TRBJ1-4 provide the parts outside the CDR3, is KAGVTQTPRYLIKTRGQQVTLSCSPISGHRSVSWYQQTPGQGLQFLFEYFSETQRNKGNFPGRFSGRQFSNSRSEMNVSTLELGDSALYLCASSRLGAGWGEKLFFGSGTQLSVL.

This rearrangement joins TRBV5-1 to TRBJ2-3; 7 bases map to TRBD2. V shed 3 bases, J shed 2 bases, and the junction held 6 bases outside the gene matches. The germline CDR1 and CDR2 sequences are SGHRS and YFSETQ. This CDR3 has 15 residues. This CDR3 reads CASSSGTTLTDTQYF. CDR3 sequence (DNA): TGCGCCAGCAGCTCCGGGACTACTCTCACAGATACGCAGTATTTT.

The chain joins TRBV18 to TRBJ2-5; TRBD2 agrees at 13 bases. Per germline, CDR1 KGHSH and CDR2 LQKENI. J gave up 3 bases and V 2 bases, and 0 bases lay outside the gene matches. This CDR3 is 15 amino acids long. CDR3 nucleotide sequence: TGTGCCAGCTCACCAGGGACTAGCGGGGAAGAGACCCAGTACTTC. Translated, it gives CASSPGTSGEETQYF.

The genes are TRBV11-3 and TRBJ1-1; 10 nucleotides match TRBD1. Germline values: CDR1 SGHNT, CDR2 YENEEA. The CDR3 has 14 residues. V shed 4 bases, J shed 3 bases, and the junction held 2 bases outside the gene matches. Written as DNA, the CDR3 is TGTGCCAGCAGCTGGACAGGGGGGGACACTGAAGCTTTCTTT. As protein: CASSWTGGDTEAFF.

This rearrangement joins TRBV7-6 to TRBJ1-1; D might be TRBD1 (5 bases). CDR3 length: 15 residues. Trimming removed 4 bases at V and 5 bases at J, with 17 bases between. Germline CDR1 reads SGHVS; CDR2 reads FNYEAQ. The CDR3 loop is CASSSSQGSWTEAFF. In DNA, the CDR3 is TGTGCCAGCAGCTCCTCGCAGGGTAGTTGGACTGAAGCTTTCTTT.

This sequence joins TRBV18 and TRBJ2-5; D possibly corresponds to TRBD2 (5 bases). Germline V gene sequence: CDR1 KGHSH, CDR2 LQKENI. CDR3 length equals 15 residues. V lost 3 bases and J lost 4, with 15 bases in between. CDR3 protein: CASSPRLAGRETQYF. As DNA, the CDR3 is TGTGCCAGCTCACCCCGATTGGCGGGCAGAGAGACCCAGTACTTC.

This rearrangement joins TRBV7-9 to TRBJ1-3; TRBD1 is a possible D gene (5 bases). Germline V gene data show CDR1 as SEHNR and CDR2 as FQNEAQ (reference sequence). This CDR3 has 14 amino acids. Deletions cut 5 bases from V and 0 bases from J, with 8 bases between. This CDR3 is CASSPRGSGNTIYF. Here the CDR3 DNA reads TGTGCCAGCAGCCCTAGGGGCTCTGGAAACACCATATATTTT.

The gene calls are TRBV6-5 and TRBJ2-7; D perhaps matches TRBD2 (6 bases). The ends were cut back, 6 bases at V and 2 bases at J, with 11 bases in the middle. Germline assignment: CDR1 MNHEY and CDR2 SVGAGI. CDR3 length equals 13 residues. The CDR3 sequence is CASSEGRPYEQYF. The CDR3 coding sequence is TGTGCCAGCAGCGAGGGGAGGCCCTACGAGCAGTACTTC.

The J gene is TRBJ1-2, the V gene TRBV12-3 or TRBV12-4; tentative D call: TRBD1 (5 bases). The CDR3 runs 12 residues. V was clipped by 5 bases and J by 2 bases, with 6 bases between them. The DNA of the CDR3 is TGTGCCAGCAGTCCAGGGAACTATGGCTACACCTTC. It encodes CASSPGNYGYTF.

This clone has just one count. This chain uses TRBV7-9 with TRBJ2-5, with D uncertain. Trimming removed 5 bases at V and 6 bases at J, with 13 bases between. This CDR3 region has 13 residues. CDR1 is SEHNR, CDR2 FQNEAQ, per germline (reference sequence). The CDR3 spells CASSPPTLKTQYF. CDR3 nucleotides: TGTGCCAGCAGCCCCCCCACTCTAAAGACCCAGTACTTC.

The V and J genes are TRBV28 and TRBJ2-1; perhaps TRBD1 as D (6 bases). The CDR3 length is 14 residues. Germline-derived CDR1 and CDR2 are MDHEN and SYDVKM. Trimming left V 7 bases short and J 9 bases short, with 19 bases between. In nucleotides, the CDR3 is TGTGCCAGCACCACCCATTCAGGGGTTAGTGAGCAGTTCTTC. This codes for CASTTHSGVSEQFF.

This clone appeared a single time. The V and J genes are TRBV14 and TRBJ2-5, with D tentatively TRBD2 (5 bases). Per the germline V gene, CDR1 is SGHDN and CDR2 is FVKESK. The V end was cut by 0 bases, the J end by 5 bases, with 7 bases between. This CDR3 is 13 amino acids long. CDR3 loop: CASSQEWEETQYF. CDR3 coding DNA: TGTGCCAGCAGCCAAGAATGGGAGGAGACCCAGTACTTC.

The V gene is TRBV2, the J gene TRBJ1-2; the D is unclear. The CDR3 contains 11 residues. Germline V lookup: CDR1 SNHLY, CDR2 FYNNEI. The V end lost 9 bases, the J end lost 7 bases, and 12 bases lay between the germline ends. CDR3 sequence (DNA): TGTGCCAGGGCGGGGATGAGTGGCTACACCTTC. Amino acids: CARAGMSGYTF.

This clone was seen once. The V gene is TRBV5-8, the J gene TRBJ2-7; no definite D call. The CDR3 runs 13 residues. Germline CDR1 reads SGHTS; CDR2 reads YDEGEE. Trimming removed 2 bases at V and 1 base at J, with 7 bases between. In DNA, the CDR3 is TGTGCCAGCAGCTTAGCCTCTTCCTACGAGCAGTACTTC. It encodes CASSLASSYEQYF.

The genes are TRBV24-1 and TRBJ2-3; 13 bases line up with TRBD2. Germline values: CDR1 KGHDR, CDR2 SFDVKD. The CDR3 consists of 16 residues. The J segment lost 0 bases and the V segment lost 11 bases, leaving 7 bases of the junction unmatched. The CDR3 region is CAISGLAGLSTDTQYF. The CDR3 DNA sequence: TGTGCCATATCGGGACTAGCGGGACTGAGCACAGATACGCAGTATTTT.

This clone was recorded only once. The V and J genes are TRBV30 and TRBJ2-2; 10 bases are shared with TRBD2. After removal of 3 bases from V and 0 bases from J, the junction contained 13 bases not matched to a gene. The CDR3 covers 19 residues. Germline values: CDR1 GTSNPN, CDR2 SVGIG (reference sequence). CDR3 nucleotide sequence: TGTGCCTGGAGAACCCCTCCGGGACTAGCGAAAACGAACACCGGGGAGCTGTTTTTT. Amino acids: CAWRTPPGLAKTNTGELFF.

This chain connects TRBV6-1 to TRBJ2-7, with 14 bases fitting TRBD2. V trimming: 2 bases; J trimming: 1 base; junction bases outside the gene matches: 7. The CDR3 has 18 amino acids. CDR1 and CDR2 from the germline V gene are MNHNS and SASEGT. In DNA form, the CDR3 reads TGTGCCAGCAGTGAATTGGGACTAGCGGGAGTAAGATCCTACGAGCAGTACTTC. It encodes CASSELGLAGVRSYEQYF.

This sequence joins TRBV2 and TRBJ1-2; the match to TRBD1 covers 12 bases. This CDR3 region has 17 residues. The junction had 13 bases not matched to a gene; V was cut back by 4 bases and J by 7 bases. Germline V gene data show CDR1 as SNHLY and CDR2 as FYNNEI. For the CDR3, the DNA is TGTGCCAGCAGTGGACCGGGACAGGGGGCCGGAGTTCGTGGCTACACCTTC. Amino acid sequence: CASSGPGQGAGVRGYTF.

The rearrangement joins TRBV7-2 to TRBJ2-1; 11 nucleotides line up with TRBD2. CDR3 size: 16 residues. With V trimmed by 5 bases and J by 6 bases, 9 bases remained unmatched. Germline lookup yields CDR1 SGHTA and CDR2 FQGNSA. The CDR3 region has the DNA TGTGCCAGCAGCGGTACCGGGACTAGCGGAACCAATGAGCAGTTCTTC. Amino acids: CASSGTGTSGTNEQFF.

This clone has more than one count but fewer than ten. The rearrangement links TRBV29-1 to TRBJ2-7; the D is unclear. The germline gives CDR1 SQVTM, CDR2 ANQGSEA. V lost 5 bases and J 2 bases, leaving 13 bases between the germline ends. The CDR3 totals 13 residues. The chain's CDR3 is CSVSGGETYEQYF. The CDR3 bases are TGCAGCGTTTCCGGTGGAGAAACCTACGAGCAGTACTTC.

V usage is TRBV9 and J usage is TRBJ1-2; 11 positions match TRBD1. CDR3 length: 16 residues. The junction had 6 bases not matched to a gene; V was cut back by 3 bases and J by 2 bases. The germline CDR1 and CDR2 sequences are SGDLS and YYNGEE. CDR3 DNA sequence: TGTGCCAGCAGCGAGACCCGGACAGGGGGCAACTATGGCTACACCTTC. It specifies CASSETRTGGNYGYTF.